The 5 T cell receptor beta chains below all came from one sample that was sequenced in a study of Graves' ophthalmopathy and Graves' hyperthyroidism. RNA transcripts yielded amplified TCR beta CDR3 regions. The first-round RT-PCR employed HTBI primers together with the Qiagen OneStep RT-PCR kit. A multiplex PCR was then performed as the second round. TCRdb called the multiplex PCR reads again in MiXCR, with one record for every CDR3 protein. The sample lists 1 million to 1.3 million distinct CDR3 sequences; 36% were seen once. What was sequenced was peripheral blood or thyroid tissue (not recorded which). The receptors shown here come from an adult man with Graves' hyperthyroidism.

The J gene is TRBJ2-7, the V gene TRBV5-1; 10 bases are a match to TRBD1. The CDR3 is 16 amino acids. V dropped 0 bases and J dropped 1; count of bases not matched to a gene: 4. Germline V lookup: CDR1 SGHRS, CDR2 YFSETQ. CDR3 region: CASSLGWTGGSYEQYF. The CDR3 region has the DNA TGCGCCAGCAGCTTGGGATGGACAGGGGGATCCTACGAGCAGTACTTC. The variable domain in full, with the rest retrieved from reference TRBV5-1 and TRBJ2-7, is KAGVTQTPRYLIKTRGQQVTLSCSPISGHRSVSWYQQTPGQGLQFLFEYFSETQRNKGNFPGRFSGRQFSNSRSEMNVSTLELGDSALYLCASSLGWTGGSYEQYFGPGTRLTVT.

In its sample, this clonotype was seen once. The rearrangement joins TRBV7-6 to TRBJ2-3; D is tentatively TRBD1 or TRBD2 (6 bases each). The V end was cut by 5 bases, the J end by 2 bases, with 23 bases between. The CDR3 runs 18 residues. CDR1 and CDR2 (germline): SGHVS, FNYEAQ. The CDR3 DNA sequence: TGTGCCAGCAGCCAAGAAGGGGGTATAGCGGACCCCACAGATACGCAGTATTTT. Its translation: CASSQEGGIADPTDTQYF. The full variable domain, its missing parts supplied by reference TRBV7-6 and TRBJ2-3, is GAGVSQSPRYKVTKRGQDVALRCDPISGHVSLYWYRQALGQGPEFLTYFNYEAQQDKSGLPNDRFSAERPEGSISTLTIQRTEQRDSAMYRCASSQEGGIADPTDTQYFGPGTRLTVL.

The sample holds many counts of this clonotype. The genes are TRBV2 and TRBJ2-7; 12 positions agree with TRBD1. CDR1 is SNHLY and CDR2 is FYNNEI in the germline V gene. V was clipped by 6 bases and J by 1 base; unmatched bases: 1. The CDR3 length is 14 residues. DNA of the CDR3: TGTGCCAGCAGGGGACAGGGGGCATCCTACGAGCAGTACTTC. The encoded protein is CASRGQGASYEQYF.

This clonotype was counted at least ten times. The chain has TRBV9 and TRBJ1-2; D gene ambiguous. V shed 0 bases and J shed 5 bases, with 8 bases lying between them. Germline V gene data show CDR1 as SGDLS and CDR2 as YYNGEE. The CDR3 has 13 amino acids. DNA of the CDR3: TGTGCCAGCAGCGTAGGGACGGATTATGGCTACACCTTC. This translates into CASSVGTDYGYTF.

For this clonotype: An end of the junction differs from the germline gene, which may be a read error. The gene calls are TRBV9 and TRBJ2-7; D perhaps matches TRBD2 (6 bases). The CDR3 is made up of 14 amino acids. CDR1 SGDLS and CDR2 YYNGEE come from the germline V gene. This CDR3 is CASSVAEGNYGQYF. CDR3 nucleotides: TGTGCCAGCAGCGTAGCGGAGGGAAACTACGGGCAGTACTTC.